The 29 T cell receptor beta chains presented below share a single source sample, sequenced in a study of OX40 agonist ivuxolimab in advanced cancers. Profiled with immunoSEQ multiplex PCR; TCRdb holds only in-frame clones, not every one. Altogether 80,000 or so clones are present, about nine tenths being singletons, with the ten largest covering 0.3% to 0.4%. Material: CD4+ or CD8+ T cells sorted from blood, obtained in a trial of the OX40 agonist ivuxolimab. Every receptor here comes from an adult with an advanced solid tumor such as melanoma, head and neck, liver or kidney cancer.

This chain links TRBV4-1 with TRBJ1-2; no clear D. CDR1 MGHRA and CDR2 YSYEKL come from the germline V gene. This CDR3 is 14 amino acids long. The V and J ends lost 1 base and 5 bases respectively, with 11 bases between them. The CDR3, as DNA: TGCGCCAGCAGCCAAGGGGAGAGATTTTATGGCTACACCTTC. Translated, it gives CASSQGERFYGYTF.

The chain uses TRBV29-1 and TRBJ2-2; 11 nucleotides match TRBD1. The CDR3 sequence is 15 residues long. V lost 6 bases and J lost 7; bases outside the gene matches: 10. From germline, CDR1 is SQVTM and CDR2 ANQGSEA. CDR3 bases: TGCAGCGTGACAAGGCGGACAGGGGGCGGCGGGGAGCTGTTTTTT. Amino acid sequence: CSVTRRTGGGGELFF.

The chain couples TRBV2 to TRBJ2-3; D gene ambiguous. This CDR3 region has 13 residues. Trimming cost V 6 bases and J 2 bases, with 9 bases left between them. Germline CDR1 SNHLY, CDR2 FYNNEI. Written as DNA, the CDR3 is TGTGCCAGCAGACGAGACTTCACAGATACGCAGTATTTT. Translating it yields CASRRDFTDTQYF.

This chain connects TRBV5-1 to TRBJ1-2; a weak D match, TRBD1 (5 bases). Per the germline V gene, CDR1 is SGHRS and CDR2 is YFSETQ. Trimming removed 0 bases at V and 3 bases at J, with 12 bases between. There are 15 residues in the CDR3. CDR3 loop: CASSLGGSADYGYTF. The CDR3 region has the DNA TGCGCCAGCAGCTTGGGGGGGTCCGCTGACTATGGCTACACCTTC.

The count of this clone is one. This chain joins TRBV7-2 and TRBJ1-4; TRBD1 aligns across 7 bases. Germline V gene lookup returns CDR1 SGHTA and CDR2 FQGNSA. V trimming: 2 bases; J trimming: 8 bases; junction bases outside the gene matches: 5. The CDR3 covers 14 residues. CDR3 sequence reads: CASSLIRGYEKLFF. For the CDR3, the DNA is TGTGCCAGCAGCTTAATCAGGGGGTACGAAAAACTGTTTTTT.

This chain links TRBV7-2 with TRBJ1-5; the D gene is possibly TRBD1 (5 bases). The CDR3 spans 15 residues. The germline CDR1 and CDR2 sequences are SGHTA and FQGNSA. Trimming left V 1 base short and J 5 bases short, with 12 bases between. The CDR3 reads CASSLVMVGDQPQHF. CDR3 sequence (DNA): TGTGCCAGCAGCTTAGTTATGGTGGGGGATCAGCCCCAGCATTTT.

The V gene is TRBV4-1, the J gene TRBJ1-4, with TRBD1 matching over 7 bases. Looked up from germline, CDR1 is MGHRA and CDR2 is YSYEKL. The CDR3 is 17 amino acids. The J segment lost 7 bases and the V segment lost 3 bases, leaving 14 bases of the junction unmatched. The CDR3 coding sequence is TGCGCCAGCAGCCACGGGGTTTTTGGACAGGCGGGTGAAAAACTGTTTTTT. As protein: CASSHGVFGQAGEKLFF.

The sample holds one count of this clone. The V and J genes are TRBV4-3 and TRBJ1-5; D unclear. This CDR3 comprises 16 residues. Germline lookup yields CDR1 LGHNA and CDR2 YSLEER. V gave up 0 bases and J gave up 9 bases, with 18 bases separating them. CDR3 sequence reads: CASSQDTTVSGRPQHF. As DNA, the CDR3 is TGCGCCAGCAGCCAAGATACGACGGTCTCCGGGAGGCCCCAGCATTTT.

The CDR3 DNA is TGTGCCTGGAAAAGGGACAGCTTTTTTGGAAACACCATATATTTT. Protein sequence: CAWKRDSFFGNTIYF. The chain employs TRBV30 and TRBJ1-3; 7 bases agree with TRBD1. Germline CDR1 reads GTSNPN; CDR2 reads SVGIG (reference sequence). CDR3 length: 15 amino acids. Germline trimming cut 4 bases from V and 3 bases from J; bases unmatched to any gene: 9.

The chain is built from TRBV5-4 and TRBJ2-2; 7 nucleotides align to TRBD1. The J segment lost 2 bases and the V segment lost 4 bases, leaving 5 bases of the junction unmatched. CDR1 SGHNT and CDR2 YYREEE come from the germline V gene (reference sequence). The CDR3 consists of 15 residues. CDR3 coding DNA: TGTGCCAGCAGCAAAGACAGGGTAAACACCGGGGAGCTGTTTTTT. Amino acid sequence: CASSKDRVNTGELFF.

The chain has TRBV28 and TRBJ2-7; TRBD1 matches at 10 bases. V dropped 8 bases and J dropped 4; count of bases not matched to a gene: 5. The germline gives CDR1 MDHEN, CDR2 SYDVKM. The CDR3 length is 13 residues. CDR3 loop: CASQTGGLYEQYF. The CDR3 coding sequence is TGTGCCAGCCAGACAGGGGGCCTGTACGAGCAGTACTTC.

The V call is TRBV4-1, the J call TRBJ1-2; D is undetermined. The germline V gene has CDR1 MGHRA and CDR2 YSYEKL. V gave up 0 bases and J gave up 3 bases, with 11 bases separating them. The CDR3 has 15 residues. CDR3 protein: CASSQDVVRDYGYTF. CDR3 sequence (DNA): TGCGCCAGCAGCCAAGATGTTGTAAGGGACTATGGCTACACCTTC.

This chain connects TRBV5-5 to TRBJ1-1; the D is unclear. The V end was cut by 2 bases, the J end by 5 bases, with 10 bases between. The CDR3 consists of 13 residues. CDR1 is SGHKS and CDR2 is YYEKEE in the germline V gene (reference sequence). The CDR3 region has the DNA TGTGCCAGCAGCTTTCAGGAAAAGACTGAAGCTTTCTTT. Translated: CASSFQEKTEAFF. The full variable domain, with the rest looked up from reference TRBV5-5 and TRBJ1-1, is DAGVTQSPTHLIKTRGQQVTLRCSPISGHKSVSWYQQVLGQGPQFIFQYYEKEERGRGNFPDRFSARQFPNYSSELNVNALLLGDSALYLCASSFQEKTEAFFGQGTRLTVV.

The rearrangement joins TRBV27 to TRBJ2-1; 9 bases match TRBD1. With 5 bases clipped from V and 6 bases from J, the junction kept 8 bases outside the gene matches. The CDR3 length is 15 residues. Germline CDR1 reads MNHEY; CDR2 reads SMNVEV (reference sequence). The CDR3 DNA is TGTGCCAGCAGTCCACAGGGGGCGAGGGGCAATGAGCAGTTCTTC. It yields the protein CASSPQGARGNEQFF.

The J gene is TRBJ2-1, the V gene TRBV19, with D possibly being TRBD1 (6 bases). V gave up 5 bases and J gave up 5 bases, with 16 bases separating them. Germline V gene data show CDR1 as LNHDA and CDR2 as SQIVND (reference sequence). The CDR3 is made up of 15 amino acids. The CDR3 DNA sequence: TGTGCCAGTAGTCGGAACAGGGAGAGGAACAATGAGCAGTTCTTC. Amino acid sequence: CASSRNRERNNEQFF.

The CDR3 loop is CASSIGYGDSQPQHF. The CDR3 DNA sequence: TGTGCCAGTAGTATTGGATACGGTGACAGTCAGCCCCAGCATTTT. V and J are TRBV19 and TRBJ1-5; maybe TRBD1 (5 bases). Trimming removed 3 bases at V and 6 bases at J, with 15 bases between. This CDR3 is built from 15 residues. CDR1 is LNHDA, CDR2 SQIVND, per germline (reference sequence).

J is TRBJ1-1 and V is TRBV9; 11 nucleotides agree with TRBD1. This CDR3 comprises 15 residues. Germline CDR1 is SGDLS and CDR2 is YYNGEE. The V and J ends lost 2 bases and 3 bases, in that order; junction bases with no gene match: 3. CDR3 sequence reads: CASSVSDRGHTEAFF. The CDR3 nucleotides read TGTGCCAGCAGCGTTTCGGACAGGGGGCACACTGAAGCTTTCTTT.

This chain joins TRBV25-1 and TRBJ2-1, with D perhaps matching TRBD2 (5 bases). The CDR3 runs 15 residues. Germline CDR1 and CDR2: MGHDK and SYGVNS. Trimming cost V 2 bases and J 7 bases, with 15 bases left between them. In DNA form, the CDR3 reads TGTGCCAGCAGTGAAACTAGAGTGGGTCTTAATGAGCAGTTCTTC. Translating gives CASSETRVGLNEQFF.

The chain recombines TRBV27 with TRBJ1-1, with D possibly TRBD1 on 5 matching bases. There are 15 residues in the CDR3. Germline loops: CDR1 MNHEY, CDR2 SMNVEV (reference sequence). V shed 3 bases and J shed 5 bases, with 16 bases lying between them. The CDR3 DNA sequence: TGTGCCAGCAGTTTTAGGGGAGGACGGACGACTGAAGCTTTCTTT. It translates to CASSFRGGRTTEAFF.

J is TRBJ1-1 and V is TRBV6-6; no firm D call. The CDR3 has 13 amino acids. Between the trimmed V and J ends, which lost 1 base and 0 bases, there was a span of 3 bases. Germline-derived CDR1 and CDR2 are MNHNY and SVGAGI (reference sequence). CDR3 sequence (DNA): TGTGCCAGCAGTTACTTTATGAACACTGAAGCTTTCTTT. It is translated as CASSYFMNTEAFF.

The V gene is TRBV5-1, the J gene TRBJ2-3; TRBD1 agrees at 7 bases. V shed 6 bases, J shed 5 bases, and the junction held 15 bases outside the gene matches. Per the germline V gene, CDR1 is SGHRS and CDR2 is YFSETQ. This CDR3 comprises 16 residues. This CDR3 reads CASTRRSTGKEDTQYF. As DNA, the CDR3 is TGCGCCAGCACCAGAAGATCGACAGGGAAGGAAGATACGCAGTATTTT.

This rearrangement joins TRBV6-1 to TRBJ2-5, with 7 bases lining up with TRBD1. The V gene end was trimmed by 2 bases and the J gene end by 4 bases; junction bases not matched to a gene: 4. The CDR3 is 14 amino acids. Germline V gives CDR1 MNHNS, CDR2 SASEGT. This CDR3 reads CASSEQQGRETQYF. As DNA, the CDR3 is TGTGCCAGCAGTGAACAACAGGGGCGAGAGACCCAGTACTTC.

The chain couples TRBV7-9 to TRBJ1-2, with TRBD1 identical over 8 bases. Germline CDR1 is SEHNR and CDR2 is FQNEAQ (reference sequence). The CDR3 spans 14 residues. J was trimmed by 6 bases and V by 5 bases; bases with no gene match: 8. The CDR3 DNA sequence: TGTGCCAGCAGCGACCGACAGGGGAGGGATGGCTACACCTTC. The encoded protein is CASSDRQGRDGYTF. The full variable domain, completed using reference TRBV7-9 and TRBJ1-2, is DTGVSQNPRHKITKRGQNVTFRCDPISEHNRLYWYRQTLGQGPEFLTYFQNEAQLEKSRLLSDRFSAERPKGSFSTLEIQRTEQGDSAMYLCASSDRQGRDGYTFGSGTRLTVV.

The rearrangement uses TRBV7-2 and TRBJ1-2, with unresolved D. V shed 3 bases and J shed 0 bases, with 5 bases lying between them. Looked up from germline, CDR1 is SGHTA and CDR2 is FQGNSA. The CDR3 runs 13 residues. CDR3 region: CASSLRPNYGYTF. The DNA for the CDR3 is TGTGCCAGCAGCTTGCGGCCTAACTATGGCTACACCTTC.

The rearrangement joins TRBV7-2 to TRBJ2-1; D not resolved. Trimming removed 1 base at V and 12 bases at J, with 13 bases between. CDR1 is SGHTA and CDR2 is FQGNSA in the germline V gene. The CDR3 runs 13 residues. The CDR3 here is CASSLESWSMQFF. CDR3 nucleotides: TGTGCCAGCAGCTTAGAATCGTGGAGCATGCAGTTCTTC. The full variable domain, rest sourced from reference TRBV7-2 and TRBJ2-1, is GAGVSQSPSNKVTEKGKDVELRCDPISGHTALYWYRQSLGQGLEFLIYFQGNSAPDKSGLPSDRFSAERTGGSVSTLTIQRTQQEDSAVYLCASSLESWSMQFFGPGTRLTVL.

The gene calls are TRBV7-8 and TRBJ1-3; D gene ambiguous. V was shortened by 1 base and J by 0 bases, with 13 bases between the two germline ends. From germline, CDR1 is SGHVS and CDR2 FQNEAQ. The CDR3 spans 17 residues. CDR3 sequence reads: CASSLGPSAFSGNTIYF. Written as DNA, the CDR3 is TGTGCCAGCAGCTTAGGTCCATCGGCCTTCTCTGGAAACACCATATATTTT.

This chain connects TRBV7-3 to TRBJ2-5; a possible D gene is TRBD2 (5 bases). The CDR3 totals 14 residues. V lost 8 bases to trimming and J lost 5 bases, with 18 bases between them. Germline V CDR1 and CDR2: SGHTA, FQGTGA. The CDR3 DNA follows: TGTGCCAGCTCCTTTCGAGAGAGAGGGGAGACCCAGTACTTC. Its protein is CASSFRERGETQYF.

The chain uses TRBV6-1 and TRBJ1-1; D call uncertain. Trimming took off 7 bases at V and 5 bases at J, with 17 bases between the two ends. In germline, CDR1 is MNHNS, CDR2 SASEGT. The CDR3 is 14 amino acids. CDR3 bases: TGTGCCAGCAATGCCCTACGGAGCGTAACTGAAGCTTTCTTT. Translated: CASNALRSVTEAFF.

The V and J genes are TRBV7-9 and TRBJ2-3; D call uncertain. The CDR3 consists of 15 residues. Germline V gives CDR1 SEHNR, CDR2 FQNEAQ (reference sequence). Trimming stripped 1 base from V and 3 bases from J, with 11 bases between. The chain's CDR3 is CASSLGGGETDTQYF. The DNA for the CDR3 is TGTGCCAGCAGCTTAGGGGGTGGGGAAACAGATACGCAGTATTTT.